This is a list of T cell receptor beta chains from one sample in a study of graft-versus-host responses after intestinal transplantation. Method: immunoSEQ multiplex PCR; TCRdb's copy keeps in-frame clones and lacks some. The table shows roughly 100,000 clones, with roughly 93% occurring only once. Their antigens are not known. This material consisted of unstimulated CD8+ T cells sorted from spleen or lymph node cells, taken before intestinal transplant. The source of these receptors is a human donor who received an intestinal transplant. The CDR3 runs from the conserved cysteine through the conserved F or W. A D gene is named only where the DNA matches it firmly. Clone sizes are given selectively: once, few, many, or a class where the clone is expanded.

size,D,V,length,J,CDR3,DNA
-,TRBD1,TRBV19,18,TRBJ2-2,CATSQYGQGAPDAGELFF,TGTGCCACCTCCCAGTATGGACAGGGGGCCCCTGACGCCGGGGAGCTGTTTTTT
-,-,TRBV28,14,TRBJ2-7,CASSTSGSNYEQYF,TGTGCCAGCAGTACATCAGGTTCAAACTACGAGCAGTACTTC
-,-,TRBV7-2,15,TRBJ2-5,CASSLMGRGLETQYF,TGTGCCAGCAGCTTAATGGGGAGGGGGTTGGAGACCCAGTACTTC
-,-,TRBV5-1,13,TRBJ1-1,CASSWDLNVEAFF,TGCGCCAGCAGCTGGGACTTGAACGTTGAAGCTTTCTTT
-,TRBD2,TRBV9,17,TRBJ2-7,CASSGSRGLAGGYEQYF,TGTGCCAGCAGCGGTAGCAGGGGACTAGCGGGCGGTTACGAGCAGTACTTC
few,-,TRBV7-6,15,TRBJ2-7,CASSLGLRGSYEQYF,TGTGCCAGCAGCTTAGGCCTCCGGGGCTCCTACGAGCAGTACTTC
-,-,TRBV19,12,TRBJ1-2,CASSIGQPGYTF,TGTGCCAGTAGTATAGGGCAGCCCGGCTACACCTTC
-,-,TRBV10-3,14,TRBJ2-3,CAISDAPSTDTQYF,TGTGCCATCAGTGACGCGCCTAGCACAGATACGCAGTATTTT
-,TRBD2,TRBV18,16,TRBJ2-1,CASSLIPSGGTNEQFF,TGTGCCAGCTCACTTATACCTAGCGGGGGCACCAATGAGCAGTTCTTC
-,-,TRBV7-2,13,TRBJ2-7,CASSLGTPGEQYF,TGTGCCAGCAGCCTGGGGACTCCCGGGGAGCAGTACTTC
-,TRBD2,TRBV11-3,17,TRBJ2-7,CASSLGPLEAGGFEQYF,TGTGCCAGCAGCTTAGGACCCCTCGAAGCGGGGGGGTTCGAGCAGTACTTC
-,-,TRBV14,15,TRBJ2-1,CASSQDSGSYNEQFF,TGTGCCAGCAGCCAAGATTCAGGCAGCTACAATGAGCAGTTCTTC
-,TRBD2,TRBV11-2,15,TRBJ2-5,CASSWVGGGQETQYF,TGTGCCAGCAGCTGGGTGGGGGGGGGCCAAGAGACCCAGTACTTC
-,-,TRBV11-2,14,TRBJ1-1,CASSLFGFATEAFF,TGTGCCAGCAGCTTATTTGGGTTCGCCACTGAAGCTTTCTTT
-,-,TRBV6-6,15,TRBJ2-5,CASSPEGQVQETQYF,TGTGCCAGCAGTCCGGAAGGACAAGTACAAGAGACCCAGTACTTC
-,TRBD1,TRBV7-8,15,TRBJ2-3,CASSPSTGLAYTQYF,TGTGCCAGCAGCCCTTCGACAGGGCTCGCATATACGCAGTATTTT
-,-,TRBV7-9,12,TRBJ2-1,CASRVGDNEQFF,TGTGCCAGCAGGGTAGGGGACAATGAGCAGTTCTTC
-,-,TRBV4-1,13,TRBJ2-1,CASSRGGYNEQFF,TGCGCCAGCAGCCGGGGAGGCTACAATGAGCAGTTCTTC
-,TRBD2,TRBV25-1,16,TRBJ2-3,CASSEVLAGGWDTQYF,TGTGCCAGCAGTGAAGTACTAGCGGGGGGCTGGGATACGCAGTATTTT
few,-,TRBV4-1,13,TRBJ2-7,CASSQDKGYEQYF,TGCGCCAGCAGCCAAGATAAGGGCTACGAGCAGTACTTC
-,-,TRBV1,20,TRBJ2-3,CTSSQAQPGLAGVWTDTQYF,TGCACCAGCAGCCAAGCGCAACCGGGACTAGCGGGGGTGTGGACAGATACGCAGTATTTT
once,-,TRBV5-1,16,TRBJ1-2,CASSPHQSDGNYGYTF,TGCGCCAGCAGCCCACACCAATCAGACGGGAACTATGGCTACACCTTC
-,-,TRBV19,15,TRBJ1-2,CASSIDHPGVGGVTF,TGTGCCAGTAGTATAGATCATCCGGGTGTCGGAGGGGTGACCTTC
-,TRBD1,TRBV5-1,14,TRBJ2-7,CASSHEDRGHEQYF,TGCGCCAGCAGTCATGAGGACAGGGGGCACGAGCAGTACTTC
-,-,TRBV19,16,TRBJ1-2,CASSIRVVGAGIGYTF,TGTGCCAGTAGTATTAGGGTCGTCGGGGCAGGGATAGGCTACACCTTC
-,TRBD1,TRBV10-3,18,TRBJ1-3,CAIRRGPWDGISGNTIYF,TGTGCCATCAGGAGGGGGCCGTGGGACGGGATCTCTGGAAACACCATATATTTT
-,-,TRBV7-3,14,TRBJ2-2,CASSLLLGAGELFF,TGTGCCAGCAGCCTCCTTTTGGGGGCCGGGGAGCTGTTTTTT
-,-,TRBV2,17,TRBJ1-6,CASRGGRGSSYNSPLHF,TGTGCCAGCAGGGGGGGGAGGGGGAGCTCCTATAATTCACCCCTCCACTTT
-,-,TRBV7-2,15,TRBJ1-3,CASSLDRDSGNTIYF,TGTGCCAGCAGCTTAGACAGGGATTCTGGAAACACCATATATTTT
-,-,TRBV7-4,14,TRBJ1-1,CASSFTDRHTEAFF,TGTGCCAGCAGCTTTACCGACAGACACACTGAAGCTTTCTTT
-,-,TRBV5-1,15,TRBJ2-5,CASSLDTISGETQYF,TGCGCCAGCAGCTTGGACACTATTAGTGGGGAGACCCAGTACTTC
-,-,TRBV6-1,15,TRBJ1-5,CASSEAPGKNQPQHF,TGTGCCAGCAGTGAAGCCCCGGGAAAAAATCAGCCCCAGCATTTT
-,TRBD1,TRBV5-1,17,TRBJ2-1,CASSSRDRGPIYNEQFF,TGCGCCAGCAGCTCCCGGGACAGGGGGCCTATATACAATGAGCAGTTCTTC
-,-,TRBV28,13,TRBJ2-1,CASSLMGNNEQFF,TGTGCCAGCAGTTTGATGGGAAACAATGAGCAGTTCTTC
-,TRBD1,TRBV5-6,16,TRBJ1-5,CASSRYSTGGNQPQHF,TGTGCCAGCAGCCGTTATTCGACAGGGGGCAATCAGCCCCAGCATTTT
-,-,TRBV10-2,11,TRBJ1-2,CASSEGGDCTF,TGCGCCAGCAGTGAAGGCGGAGATTGCACCTTC
-,TRBD2,TRBV4-1,17,TRBJ2-5,CASSQGGGGGAGETQYF,TGCGCCAGCAGCCAAGGAGGAGGCGGGGGGGCTGGAGAGACCCAGTACTTC